What follows describes a single T cell receptor (beta chain). No antigen is known for it. These data come from a study of T-cell reconstitution after alpha-beta-depleted transplantation in children. Notes on the study in general: Newly generated T cells supplied most T-cell counts and diversity one year post-transplant.

The TCRbeta library incorporated unique molecular identifiers. TCRdb re-called the PCR reads with MiXCR, one entry per CDR3 protein. The sample records roughly 490,000 distinct CDR3 sequences, roughly 11% being singletons. This sequence originates from a female patient aged 2-9 years who had a stem cell transplant for aplastic anemia, so the T cells may come from the graft donor. The sequencing here drew on PBMCs, mostly from graft donor cells, taken 180 days after TCRalphabeta/CD19-depleted stem cell transplant.

The DNA of the CDR3 is TGCAGTGCCCGCCGGGACAGCAAAAGGGTCTACGAGCAGTACTTC. Translating gives CSARRDSKRVYEQYF. The rearrangement links TRBV20-1 to TRBJ2-7; 7 nucleotides align to TRBD1. CDR3 length: 15 amino acids. Losses at the gene ends were 6 bases for V and 3 bases for J; bases not matched to a gene: 14. The germline CDR1 and CDR2 sequences are DFQATT and SNEGSKA (reference sequence).